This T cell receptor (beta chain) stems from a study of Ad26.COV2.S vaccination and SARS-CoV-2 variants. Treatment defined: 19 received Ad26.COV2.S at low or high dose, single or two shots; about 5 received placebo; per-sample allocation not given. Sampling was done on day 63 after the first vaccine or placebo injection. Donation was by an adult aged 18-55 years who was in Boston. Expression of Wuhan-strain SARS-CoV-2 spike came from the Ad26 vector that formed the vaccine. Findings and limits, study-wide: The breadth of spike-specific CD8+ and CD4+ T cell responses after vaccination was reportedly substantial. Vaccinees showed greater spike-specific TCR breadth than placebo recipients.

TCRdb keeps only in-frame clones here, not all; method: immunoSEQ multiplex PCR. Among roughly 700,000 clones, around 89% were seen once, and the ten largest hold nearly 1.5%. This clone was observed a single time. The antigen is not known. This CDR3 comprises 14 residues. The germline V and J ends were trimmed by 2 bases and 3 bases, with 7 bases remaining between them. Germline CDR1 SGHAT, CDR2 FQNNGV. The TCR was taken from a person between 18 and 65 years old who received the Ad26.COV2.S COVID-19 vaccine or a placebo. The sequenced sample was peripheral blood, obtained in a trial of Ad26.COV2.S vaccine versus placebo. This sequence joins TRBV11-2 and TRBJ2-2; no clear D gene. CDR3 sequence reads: CASSLYSYTGELFF. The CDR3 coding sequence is TGTGCCAGCAGCTTATATTCCTACACCGGGGAGCTGTTTTTT.